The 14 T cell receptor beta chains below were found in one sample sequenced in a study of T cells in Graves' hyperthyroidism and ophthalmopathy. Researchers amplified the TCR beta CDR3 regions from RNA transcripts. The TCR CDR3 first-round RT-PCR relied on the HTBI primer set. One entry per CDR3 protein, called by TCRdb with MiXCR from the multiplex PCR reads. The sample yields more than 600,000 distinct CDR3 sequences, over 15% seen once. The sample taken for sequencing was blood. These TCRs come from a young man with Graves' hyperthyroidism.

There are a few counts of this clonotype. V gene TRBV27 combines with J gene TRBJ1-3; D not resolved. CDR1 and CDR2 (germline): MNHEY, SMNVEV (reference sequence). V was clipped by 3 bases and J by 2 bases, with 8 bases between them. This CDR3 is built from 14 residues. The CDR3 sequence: CASSLYGTGNTIYF. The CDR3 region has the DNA TGTGCCAGCAGTTTGTACGGGACTGGAAACACCATATATTTT.

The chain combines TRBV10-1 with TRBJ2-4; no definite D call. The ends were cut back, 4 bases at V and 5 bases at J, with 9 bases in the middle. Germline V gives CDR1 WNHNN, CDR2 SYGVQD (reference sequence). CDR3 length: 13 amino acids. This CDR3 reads CASSAGPENIQYF. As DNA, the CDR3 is TGCGCCAGCAGTGCGGGCCCAGAAAACATTCAGTACTTC.

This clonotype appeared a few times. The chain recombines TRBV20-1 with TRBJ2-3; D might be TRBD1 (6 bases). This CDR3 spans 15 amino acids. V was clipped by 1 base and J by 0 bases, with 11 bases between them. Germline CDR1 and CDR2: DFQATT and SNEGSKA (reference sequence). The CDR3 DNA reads TGCAGTGCTAGAGTATGGGACACTAGCACAGATACGCAGTATTTT. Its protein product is CSARVWDTSTDTQYF.

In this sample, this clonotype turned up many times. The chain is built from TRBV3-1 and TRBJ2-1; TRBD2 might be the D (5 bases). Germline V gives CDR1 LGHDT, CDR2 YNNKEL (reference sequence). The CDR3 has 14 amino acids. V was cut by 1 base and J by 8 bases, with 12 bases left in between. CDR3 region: CASSQVSAADEQFF. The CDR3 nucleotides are TGTGCCAGCAGCCAAGTATCAGCGGCAGATGAGCAGTTCTTC.

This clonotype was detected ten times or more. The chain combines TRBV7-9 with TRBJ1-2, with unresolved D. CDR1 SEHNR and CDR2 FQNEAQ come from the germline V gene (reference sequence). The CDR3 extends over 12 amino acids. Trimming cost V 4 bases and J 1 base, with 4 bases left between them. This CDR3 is CASSSNNYGYTF. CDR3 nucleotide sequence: TGTGCCAGCAGCTCAAATAACTATGGCTACACCTTC.

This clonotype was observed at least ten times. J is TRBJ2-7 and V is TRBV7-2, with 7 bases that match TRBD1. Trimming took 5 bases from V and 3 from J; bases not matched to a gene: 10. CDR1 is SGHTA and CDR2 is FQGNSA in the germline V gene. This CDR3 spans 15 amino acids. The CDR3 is CASSQTGTASYEQYF. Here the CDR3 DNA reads TGTGCCAGCAGCCAGACAGGGACAGCGAGCTACGAGCAGTACTTC. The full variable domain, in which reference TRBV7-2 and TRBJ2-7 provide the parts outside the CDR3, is GAGVSQSPSNKVTEKGKDVELRCDPISGHTALYWYRQSLGQGLEFLIYFQGNSAPDKSGLPSDRFSAERTGGSVSTLTIQRTQQEDSAVYLCASSQTGTASYEQYFGPGTRLTVT.

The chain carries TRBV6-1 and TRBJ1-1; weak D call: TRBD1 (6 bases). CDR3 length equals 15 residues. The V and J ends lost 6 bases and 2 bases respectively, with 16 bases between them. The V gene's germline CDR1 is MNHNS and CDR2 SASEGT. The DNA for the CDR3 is TGTGCCAGCAGGATAATGGACAGCAAAAACACTGAAGCTTTCTTT. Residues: CASRIMDSKNTEAFF.

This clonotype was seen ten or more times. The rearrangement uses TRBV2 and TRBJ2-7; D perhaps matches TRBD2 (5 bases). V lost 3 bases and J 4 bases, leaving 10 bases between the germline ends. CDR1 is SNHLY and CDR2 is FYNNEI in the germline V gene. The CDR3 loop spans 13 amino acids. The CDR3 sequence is CASSEVLAYEQYF. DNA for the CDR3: TGTGCCAGCAGTGAGGTCCTAGCTTACGAGCAGTACTTC.

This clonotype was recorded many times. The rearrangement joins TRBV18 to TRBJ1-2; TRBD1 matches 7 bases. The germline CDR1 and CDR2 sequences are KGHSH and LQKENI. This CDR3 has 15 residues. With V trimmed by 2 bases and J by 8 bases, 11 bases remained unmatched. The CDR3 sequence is CASSPSGGPRAGYTF. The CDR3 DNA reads TGTGCCAGCTCACCATCAGGGGGACCCAGGGCCGGCTACACCTTC. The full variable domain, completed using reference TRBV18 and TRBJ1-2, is NAGVMQNPRHLVRRRGQEARLRCSPMKGHSHVYWYRQLPEEGLKFMVYLQKENIIDESGMPKERFSAEFPKEGPSILRIQQVVRGDSAAYFCASSPSGGPRAGYTFGSGTRLTVV.

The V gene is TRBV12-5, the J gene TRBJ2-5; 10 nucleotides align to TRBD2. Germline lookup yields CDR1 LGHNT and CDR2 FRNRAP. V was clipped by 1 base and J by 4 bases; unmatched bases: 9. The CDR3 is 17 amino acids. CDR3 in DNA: TGTGCTAGTGGTTTGGGGAGCGTAGCGGGAGGTTCAGAGACCCAGTACTTC. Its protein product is CASGLGSVAGGSETQYF.

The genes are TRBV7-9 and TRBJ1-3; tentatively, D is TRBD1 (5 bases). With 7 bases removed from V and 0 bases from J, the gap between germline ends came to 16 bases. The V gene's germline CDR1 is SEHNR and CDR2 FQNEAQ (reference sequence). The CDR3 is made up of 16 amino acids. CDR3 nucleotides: TGTGCCAGCACCAATCGAGACGACAGCTCTGGAAACACCATATATTTT. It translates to CASTNRDDSSGNTIYF.

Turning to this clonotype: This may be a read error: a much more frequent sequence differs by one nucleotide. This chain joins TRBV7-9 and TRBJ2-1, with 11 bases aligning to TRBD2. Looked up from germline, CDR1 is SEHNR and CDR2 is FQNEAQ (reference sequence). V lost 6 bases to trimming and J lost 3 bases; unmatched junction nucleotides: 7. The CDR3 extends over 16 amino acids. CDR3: CASRKTGTSGYNEQFF. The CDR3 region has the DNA TGTGCCAGCAGAAAGACCGGGACTAGCGGCTACAATGAGCAGTTCTTC.

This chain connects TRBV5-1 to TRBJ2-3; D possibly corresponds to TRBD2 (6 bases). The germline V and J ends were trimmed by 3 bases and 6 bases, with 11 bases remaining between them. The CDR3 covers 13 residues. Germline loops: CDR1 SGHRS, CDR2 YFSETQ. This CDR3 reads CASSSPSVDTQYF. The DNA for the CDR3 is TGCGCCAGCAGCTCCCCTAGCGTGGATACGCAGTATTTT.

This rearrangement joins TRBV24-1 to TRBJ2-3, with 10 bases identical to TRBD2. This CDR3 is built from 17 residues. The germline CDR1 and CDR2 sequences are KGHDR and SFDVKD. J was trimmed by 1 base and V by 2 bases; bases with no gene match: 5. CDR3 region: CATSDSLAGERTDTQYF. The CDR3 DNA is TGTGCCACCAGTGATTCCCTAGCGGGGGAACGCACAGATACGCAGTATTTT.